Shown below are 22 T cell receptor beta chains from a single sample sequenced in a study of beta chain features in type 1 diabetes. The investigators reverse transcribed all of the isolated RNA, so they sequenced expressed TCRB transcripts. Method: immunoSEQ multiplex PCR; TCRdb's copy keeps in-frame clones and lacks some. The table records about 200,000 clones, approximately 10% of them present only once. Sequencing used central memory CD4+ T cells from blood. These receptors were taken from a man younger than 35 in good health.

V gene TRBV29-1 combines with J gene TRBJ2-7, with 15 bases aligning to TRBD2. This CDR3 has 15 residues. Germline V lookup: CDR1 SQVTM, CDR2 ANQGSEA. The ends lost 6 bases at V and 5 bases at J; junction bases unmatched: 8. This CDR3 is CSVAGTSGRTNEQYF. The CDR3 DNA follows: TGCAGCGTCGCCGGGACTAGCGGGAGGACTAACGAGCAGTACTTC.

The chain has TRBV5-1 and TRBJ1-2; 8 positions agree with TRBD1. The CDR3 extends over 14 amino acids. V lost 0 bases, J lost 5 bases, and 3 bases stayed unmatched. CDR1 is SGHRS, CDR2 YFSETQ, per germline. The CDR3 is CASSLGQGLYGYTF. CDR3 nucleotides: TGCGCCAGCAGCTTGGGACAGGGGTTATATGGCTACACCTTC.

This clone was seen a handful of times. V gene TRBV6-1 combines with J gene TRBJ1-1, with D hard to call. The CDR3 runs to 13 residues. CDR1 MNHNS and CDR2 SASEGT come from the germline V gene. V was pared by 5 bases and J by 3 bases, with 10 bases between. CDR3 sequence reads: CASSSQADTEAFF. CDR3 coding DNA: TGTGCCAGCAGTTCCCAAGCGGACACTGAAGCTTTCTTT.

This clone was found a few times. The chain couples TRBV15 to TRBJ2-7; D is perhaps TRBD2 (6 bases). V was trimmed by 0 bases and J by 2 bases, leaving 20 bases between them. The length of the CDR3 is 18 residues. CDR1 and CDR2 (germline): LNHNV, YYDKDF (reference sequence). In DNA form, the CDR3 reads TGTGCCACCAGCAGAGACGCCGGCCGGCGGGACCGAACCTACGAGCAGTACTTC. Amino acid sequence: CATSRDAGRRDRTYEQYF. The full variable domain, in which reference TRBV15 and TRBJ2-7 provide the parts outside the CDR3, is DAMVIQNPRYQVTQFGKPVTLSCSQTLNHNVMYWYQQKSSQAPKLLFHYYDKDFNNEADTPDNFQSRRPNTSFCFLDIRSPGLGDTAMYLCATSRDAGRRDRTYEQYFGPGTRLTVT.

This clone was observed a few times. The rearrangement joins TRBV30 to TRBJ2-5, with 14 bases that match TRBD2. The V and J ends lost 2 bases and 3 bases, in that order; junction bases with no gene match: 2. CDR1 and CDR2 from the germline V gene are GTSNPN and SVGIG (reference sequence). The CDR3 totals 15 residues. The CDR3 loop is CAWSRTSGRKETQYF. The CDR3 DNA follows: TGTGCCTGGAGTAGGACTAGCGGGAGGAAAGAGACCCAGTACTTC.

This clone was seen a handful of times. The chain carries TRBV30 and TRBJ2-7; 8 bases align to TRBD1. Looked up from germline, CDR1 is GTSNPN and CDR2 is SVGIG (reference sequence). The CDR3 loop spans 13 amino acids. Unmatched junction bases numbered 5, after V lost 4 bases and J lost 3 bases. The CDR3 DNA is TGTGCCTGGATGGGGACAGGACTCTACGAGCAGTACTTC. Protein sequence: CAWMGTGLYEQYF.

The J gene is TRBJ2-7, the V gene TRBV7-8, with 8 positions matching TRBD1. The CDR3 contains 17 residues. Looked up from germline, CDR1 is SGHVS and CDR2 is FQNEAQ. V lost 5 bases and J lost 0; bases outside the gene matches: 12. This CDR3 reads CASSAGSTGGSSYEQYF. The CDR3 region has the DNA TGTGCCAGCAGCGCCGGATCTACAGGGGGAAGCTCCTACGAGCAGTACTTC.

The V call is TRBV7-6, the J call TRBJ1-2; 8 positions match TRBD1. The CDR3 contains 12 residues. With 4 bases clipped from V and 14 bases from J, the junction kept 9 bases outside the gene matches. Germline V gene lookup returns CDR1 SGHVS and CDR2 FNYEAQ. The CDR3: CASSSGQVLQTF. CDR3 in DNA: TGTGCCAGCAGCTCGGGACAGGTCCTACAAACCTTC.

The chain combines TRBV6-6 with TRBJ2-1; perhaps TRBD2 as D (6 bases). Trimming cost V 5 bases and J 3 bases, with 14 bases left between them. The CDR3 length is 15 residues. Per germline, CDR1 MNHNY and CDR2 SVGAGI (reference sequence). CDR3 bases: TGTGCCAGCAGTGAGGCTGGGAGGAGCTACAATGAGCAGTTCTTC. Protein sequence: CASSEAGRSYNEQFF.

This clone was picked up many times. This chain uses TRBV14 with TRBJ2-7, with D unclear. This CDR3 has 15 amino acids. Germline CDR1 SGHDN, CDR2 FVKESK. Trimming took 1 base from V and 4 from J, leaving 14 bases between them. The CDR3 here is CASSQGARSQYEQYF. DNA for the CDR3: TGTGCCAGCAGCCAAGGTGCTCGCAGCCAATACGAGCAGTACTTC.

This clone has ten or more counts. V usage is TRBV30 and J usage is TRBJ2-7; D not resolved. The germline V gene has CDR1 GTSNPN and CDR2 SVGIG (reference sequence). This CDR3 is built from 11 residues. The V and J ends lost 5 bases and 5 bases respectively, with 10 bases between them. The DNA of the CDR3 is TGTGCCTGGGGGCGTCTGGACGAGCAGTACTTC. This codes for CAWGRLDEQYF.

This chain uses TRBV30 with TRBJ2-1; 9 positions agree with TRBD1. CDR3 length: 15 amino acids. The germline V gene encodes CDR1 GTSNPN and CDR2 SVGIG (reference sequence). The junction had 12 bases not matched to a gene; V was cut back by 5 bases and J by 7 bases. CDR3 sequence (DNA): TGTGCCTGGGGGGGGGACAGGGTAGGAAAAAATGAGCAGTTCTTC. Protein sequence: CAWGGDRVGKNEQFF.

This clone has just a few counts. The chain couples TRBV27 to TRBJ1-5; D is unclear. This CDR3 is 13 amino acids long. Germline CDR1 and CDR2: MNHEY and SMNVEV (reference sequence). V was pared by 5 bases and J by 5 bases, with 10 bases between. The CDR3: CASSPWLDQPQHF. CDR3 in DNA: TGTGCCAGCAGTCCATGGTTGGATCAGCCCCAGCATTTT.

V is TRBV5-4 and J is TRBJ2-1; D may be TRBD2 (6 bases). This CDR3 is built from 17 residues. With 4 bases removed from V and 0 bases from J, the gap between germline ends came to 17 bases. Germline V lookup: CDR1 SGHNT, CDR2 YYREEE (reference sequence). CDR3 coding DNA: TGTGCCAGCAGCCCAGAAACGGGCGGGGTCTCCTACAATGAGCAGTTCTTC. Translation gives CASSPETGGVSYNEQFF.

This chain connects TRBV6-6 to TRBJ2-1; 7 bases match TRBD2. The CDR3 spans 16 residues. Trimming at V came to 5 bases and at J to 9 bases, leaving 16 bases not matched to a gene. Germline loops: CDR1 MNHNY, CDR2 SVGAGI (reference sequence). Written as DNA, the CDR3 is TGTGCCAGCAGTCCCCGACTCGGGACTATTTTAGCTGAGCAGTTCTTC. This sequence encodes CASSPRLGTILAEQFF.

This clone was seen only a few times. This chain links TRBV30 with TRBJ2-3, with TRBD2 matching 10 bases. Germline lookup yields CDR1 GTSNPN and CDR2 SVGIG (reference sequence). This CDR3 spans 15 amino acids. V shed 7 bases, J shed 4 bases, and the junction held 11 bases outside the gene matches. CDR3 sequence reads: CAYNPGLAPADTQYF. The DNA for the CDR3 is TGTGCCTACAACCCGGGACTAGCGCCCGCAGATACGCAGTATTTT.

This chain joins TRBV5-1 and TRBJ2-3, with TRBD2 as a possible D gene (6 bases). Germline V gene sequence: CDR1 SGHRS, CDR2 YFSETQ. The CDR3 spans 14 residues. The germline V and J ends were trimmed by 0 bases and 6 bases, with 11 bases remaining between them. CDR3 residues: CASSLDTGEDTQYF. The CDR3 DNA reads as TGCGCCAGCAGCTTGGACACGGGGGAGGATACGCAGTATTTT.

This clone was observed a few times. The rearrangement joins TRBV7-2 to TRBJ2-3; no clear D. CDR1 and CDR2 (germline): SGHTA, FQGNSA. Trimming stripped 5 bases from V and 0 bases from J, with 12 bases between. The length of the CDR3 is 15 residues. The CDR3 nucleotides are TGTGCCAGCAGCCAGGATATACAGAGCACAGATACGCAGTATTTT. Amino acid sequence: CASSQDIQSTDTQYF.

This clone was recorded a few times. Here the CDR3 reads CAWTPTLNTGELFF. The CDR3 coding sequence is TGTGCCTGGACGCCAACACTGAACACCGGGGAGCTGTTTTTT. The chain has TRBV30 and TRBJ2-2, with no clear D. V was clipped by 4 bases and J by 1 base, with 10 bases between them. This CDR3 has 14 residues. Germline values: CDR1 GTSNPN, CDR2 SVGIG (reference sequence).

This clone appeared a few times. The chain combines TRBV29-1 with TRBJ2-1; D is unclear. The CDR3 has 14 residues. Germline loops: CDR1 SQVTM, CDR2 ANQGSEA. The V end lost 3 bases, the J end lost 0 bases, and 9 bases lay between the germline ends. The CDR3 protein is CSVDGPSSYNEQFF. CDR3 DNA sequence: TGCAGCGTTGATGGGCCTAGCTCCTACAATGAGCAGTTCTTC.

The chain links TRBV19 to TRBJ2-7; TRBD1 aligns across 7 bases. CDR3 length: 13 residues. CDR1 is LNHDA and CDR2 is SQIVND in the germline V gene (reference sequence). Trimming at V came to 3 bases and at J to 5 bases, leaving 4 bases not matched to a gene. Written as DNA, the CDR3 is TGTGCCAGTAGTATCGCTCAGGGGGACGAGCAGTACTTC. Its protein is CASSIAQGDEQYF.

The chain joins TRBV27 to TRBJ2-4; possibly TRBD1 or TRBD2 for D (5 bases each). The CDR3 is 13 amino acids. V lost 3 bases to trimming and J lost 8 bases, with 11 bases between them. Per the germline V gene, CDR1 is MNHEY and CDR2 is SMNVEV (reference sequence). Here the CDR3 DNA reads TGTGCCAGCAGTTTTGCAGGGAGTTACATTCAGTACTTC. This encodes CASSFAGSYIQYF.